This T cell receptor beta chain appears in the sequencing data of a study of cytomegalovirus exposure and HLA in healthy donors. The V segment lost 4 bases and the J segment 3 bases; nucleotides outside the gene matches: 9. CDR1 SGDLS and CDR2 YYNGEE come from the germline V gene. This CDR3 is built from 15 residues. The PCR ran on 60 Vbeta and 13 Jbeta primers. Here immunoSEQ multiplex PCR was the method, and the copy in TCRdb shows in-frame clones only, minus some. The sample lists 90,000 or so clones; around four fifths were seen once. Material: PBMCs. This receptor was identified in a woman aged 40 to 50 in good health and CMV-seronegative. The chain uses TRBV9 and TRBJ2-7, with 8 bases identical to TRBD1. Here the CDR3 DNA reads TGTGCCAGCAGCCCTCGGGGACAGGCCGTCTACGAGCAGTACTTC. It is translated as CASSPRGQAVYEQYF.